The 14 T cell receptor beta chains below were found in one sample sequenced in a study of spatial heterogeneity in lung cancer. TCRdb re-derived calls from the 5' RACE reads in MiXCR, one entry per CDR3 protein. Here the sample spans tens of thousands of distinct CDR3 sequences, less than 5.5% being singletons. Sample time point: sample taken at primary tumor resection. Whole RNA was taken from tumor, nontumor lung or frozen PBMC; it was then sequenced unsorted. This sample comprised PBMCs, obtained at surgery. All receptors come from a female donor with early-stage non-small cell lung cancer.

The sample holds many counts of this clonotype. The germline gene is not matched at one end of the junction; a read error may be the cause. The rearrangement links TRBV5-1 to TRBJ2-1; possibly TRBD1 for D (6 bases). The CDR3 extends over 13 amino acids. Germline loops: CDR1 SGHRS, CDR2 YFSETQ. The CDR3 loop is CASSLGGYNEQFF. CDR3 in DNA: TGTGCCAGCAGCTTAGGGGGTTACAATGAGCAGTTCTTC.

This clonotype was found many times. The V gene is TRBV5-1, the J gene TRBJ2-1; no clear D. Germline values: CDR1 SGHRS, CDR2 YFSETQ. Trimming took off 0 bases at V and 9 bases at J, with 10 bases between the two ends. The CDR3 loop spans 13 amino acids. The CDR3 nucleotides read TGCGCCAGCAGCTTGGGTCCGCCGGGTGAGCAGTTCTTC. It yields the protein CASSLGPPGEQFF.

V gene TRBV24-1 combines with J gene TRBJ2-5; 12 bases map to TRBD1. J gave up 5 bases and V 4 bases, and 7 bases lay outside the gene matches. The germline gives CDR1 KGHDR, CDR2 SFDVKD. The CDR3 runs 16 residues. The CDR3 is CATSDPGTGGGETQYF. The CDR3 nucleotides are TGTGCCACCAGTGACCCCGGGACAGGGGGCGGGGAGACCCAGTACTTC.

This clonotype occurred many times. The CDR3 loop is CASSDRSPTDAYNEQFF. CDR3 nucleotides: TGTGCCAGCAGTGACCGGTCCCCGACTGATGCCTACAATGAGCAGTTCTTC. The chain recombines TRBV25-1 with TRBJ2-1; D call uncertain. CDR3 length equals 17 residues. V lost 3 bases to trimming and J lost 2 bases, with 17 bases between them. Germline CDR1 reads MGHDK; CDR2 reads SYGVNS.

The chain is built from TRBV5-1 and TRBJ1-2, with a possible D match to TRBD1 (5 bases). The CDR3 extends over 14 amino acids. Trimming stripped 2 bases from V and 1 base from J, with 9 bases between. The germline V gene has CDR1 SGHRS and CDR2 YFSETQ. CDR3 region: CASSFQGGNYGYTF. DNA of the CDR3: TGCGCCAGCAGCTTCCAGGGAGGTAACTATGGCTACACCTTC.

This clonotype showed up many times. The CDR3 DNA reads TGTGCCAGCAGCCCGGCCGTAGGGCCCAATGAGCAGTTCTTC. Encoded protein: CASSPAVGPNEQFF. The chain uses TRBV6-1 and TRBJ2-1, with unresolved D. Germline CDR1 MNHNS, CDR2 SASEGT. The V end was cut by 6 bases, the J end by 6 bases, with 15 bases between. This CDR3 is built from 14 residues.

This clonotype appeared many times. This sequence joins TRBV19 and TRBJ1-6, with a tentative D call TRBD1 (6 bases). CDR1 is LNHDA and CDR2 is SQIVND in the germline V gene (reference sequence). The V and J ends lost 6 bases and 8 bases respectively, with 17 bases between them. This CDR3 comprises 15 residues. The CDR3 DNA is TGTGCCAGTAGCCCTGGACAGCCATGGGATTCACCCCTCCACTTT. Protein product: CASSPGQPWDSPLHF.

About this clonotype: A much larger clone differs by one base, so this may be a read error. The chain joins TRBV7-9 to TRBJ1-4; possibly TRBD1 for D (5 bases). Per germline, CDR1 SEHNR and CDR2 FQNEAQ (reference sequence). CDR3 size: 13 residues. The CDR3 DNA is TGTGCCAGCAGCAGGGACGGTAATGGAAAACTGTTTTTT. Its protein product is CASSRDGNGKLFF.

As concerns this clonotype: This could be a read error, since a much larger clone is one nucleotide away. The V gene is TRBV21-1, the J gene TRBJ2-7; TRBD2, the table's D call, was not compared with the DNA. TRBV21-1 is a known pseudogene. The CDR3 sequence is 16 residues long. The CDR3 bases are TGTGCCAGCAGCCTGGATAGCCGGGAGCACTCCTACGAGCAGTACTTC. Its protein is CASSLDSREHSYEQYF.

This clonotype was found many times. This chain connects TRBV2 to TRBJ2-3, with 10 bases lining up with TRBD2. The CDR3 is 14 residues long. The ends lost 5 bases at V and 6 bases at J; junction bases unmatched: 5. In germline, CDR1 is SNHLY, CDR2 FYNNEI. The CDR3 here is CASSPRTSGDTQYF. As DNA, the CDR3 is TGTGCCAGCAGTCCCCGGACTAGCGGTGATACGCAGTATTTT. The full variable domain, in which reference TRBV2 and TRBJ2-3 provide the parts outside the CDR3, is EPEVTQTPSHQVTQMGQEVILRCVPISNHLYFYWYRQILGQKVEFLVSFYNNEISEKSEIFDDQFSVERPDGSNFTLKIRSTKLEDSAMYFCASSPRTSGDTQYFGPGTRLTVL.

This clonotype was seen at least ten times. The V and J genes are TRBV5-1 and TRBJ2-3, with D possibly TRBD1 on 6 matching bases. Germline lookup yields CDR1 SGHRS and CDR2 YFSETQ. The CDR3 consists of 14 residues. Trimming cost V 4 bases and J 1 base, with 10 bases left between them. CDR3 sequence reads: CASSLTGRTDTQYF. The CDR3 nucleotides are TGCGCCAGCAGCCTAACAGGGCGCACAGATACGCAGTATTTT.

This clonotype was detected ten times or more. The chain combines TRBV19 with TRBJ2-1, with 7 bases that match TRBD2. This CDR3 has 13 residues. V was clipped by 5 bases and J by 6 bases; unmatched bases: 4. Germline lookup yields CDR1 LNHDA and CDR2 SQIVND (reference sequence). The CDR3 bases are TGTGCCAGTAGTGAGACTAGCTTCAATGAGCAGTTCTTC. It yields the protein CASSETSFNEQFF.

This clonotype was counted ten times or more. The chain joins TRBV6-6 to TRBJ1-1; D remains ambiguous. This CDR3 has 13 amino acids. V shed 6 bases and J shed 0 bases, with 8 bases lying between them. Germline V gene data show CDR1 as MNHNY and CDR2 as SVGAGI (reference sequence). The DNA for the CDR3 is TGTGCCAGCAGGCTCCTTATGAACACTGAAGCTTTCTTT. The encoded protein is CASRLLMNTEAFF.

In regard to this clonotype: A much larger clone lies a single base off, so this may be a read error. The CDR3 DNA reads as TGTGCCAGCAGCCCCCGGTGGGGGGACGAGACCCAGTACTTC. As protein: CASSPRWGDETQYF. This chain links TRBV5-4 with TRBJ2-5; D possibly corresponds to TRBD2 (6 bases). CDR3 length: 14 amino acids. CDR1 and CDR2 from the germline V gene are SGHNT and YYREEE (reference sequence). Between the trimmed V and J ends, which lost 4 bases and 5 bases, there was a span of 15 bases.